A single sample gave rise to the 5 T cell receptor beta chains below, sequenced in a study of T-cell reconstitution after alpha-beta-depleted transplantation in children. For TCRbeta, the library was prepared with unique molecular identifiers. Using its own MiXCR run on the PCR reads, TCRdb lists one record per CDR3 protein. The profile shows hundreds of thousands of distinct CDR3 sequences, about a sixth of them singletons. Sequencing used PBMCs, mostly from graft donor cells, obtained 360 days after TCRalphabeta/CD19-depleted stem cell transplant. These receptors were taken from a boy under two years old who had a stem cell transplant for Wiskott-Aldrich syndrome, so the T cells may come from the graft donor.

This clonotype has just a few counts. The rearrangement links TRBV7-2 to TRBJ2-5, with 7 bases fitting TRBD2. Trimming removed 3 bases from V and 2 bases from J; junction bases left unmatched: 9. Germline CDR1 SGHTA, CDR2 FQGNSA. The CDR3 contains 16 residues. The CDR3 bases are TGTGCCAGCAGCTTGCGGCTAGCGGATCCTCAAGAGACCCAGTACTTC. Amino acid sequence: CASSLRLADPQETQYF.

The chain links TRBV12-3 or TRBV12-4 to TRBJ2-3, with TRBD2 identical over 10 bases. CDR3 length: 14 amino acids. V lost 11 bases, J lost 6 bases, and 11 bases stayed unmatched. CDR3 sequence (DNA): TGTGCCGTAAAGCGGGAGGGCCTTAGGGATACGCAGTATTTT. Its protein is CAVKREGLRDTQYF.

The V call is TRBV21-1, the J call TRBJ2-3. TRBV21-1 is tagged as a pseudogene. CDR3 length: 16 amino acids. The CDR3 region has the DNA TGTGCCAGCAGCAAGATTGAGAGTAGGGGCACAGATACGCAGTATTTT. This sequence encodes CASSKIESRGTDTQYF.

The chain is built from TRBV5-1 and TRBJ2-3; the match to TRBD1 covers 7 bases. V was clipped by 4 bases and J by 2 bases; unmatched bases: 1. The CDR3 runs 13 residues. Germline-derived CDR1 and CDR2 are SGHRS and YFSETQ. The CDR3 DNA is TGCGCCAGCAGCACAGGGGCCACAGATACGCAGTATTTT. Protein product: CASSTGATDTQYF.

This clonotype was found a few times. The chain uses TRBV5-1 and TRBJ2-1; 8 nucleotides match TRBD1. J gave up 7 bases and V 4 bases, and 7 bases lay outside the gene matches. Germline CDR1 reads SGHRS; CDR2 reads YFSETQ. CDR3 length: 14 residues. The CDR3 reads CASSDGQGLNEQFF. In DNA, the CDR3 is TGCGCCAGCAGCGATGGACAGGGATTAAATGAGCAGTTCTTC.